Shown below are 3 T cell receptor beta chains from a single sample sequenced in a study of shared clonotypes between healthy human individuals. Sequencing was performed with immunoSEQ multiplex PCR; in TCRdb, only in-frame clones are kept and a portion is missing. The sample comprises 650,000 to 800,000 clones, over 55% of which are singletons, and under 2% rests with the top ten. The sequenced sample was memory CD4+ T cells sorted from blood. Subset given: CD45RA-negative fraction. These receptor sequences come from a woman aged 30 to 39 in good health.

The chain has TRBV14 and TRBJ2-7; 9 bases match TRBD1. This CDR3 is 16 amino acids long. Losses at the gene ends were 2 bases for V and 2 bases for J; bases not matched to a gene: 7. Per germline, CDR1 SGHDN and CDR2 FVKESK. CDR3 amino acids: CASSQRRDRETYEQYF. The CDR3 nucleotides are TGTGCCAGCAGCCAAAGACGGGACAGGGAAACCTACGAGCAGTACTTC.

The chain is built from TRBV5-5 and TRBJ1-2, with 7 bases aligning to TRBD1. Per the germline V gene, CDR1 is SGHKS and CDR2 is YYEKEE (reference sequence). J gave up 4 bases and V 0 bases, and 9 bases lay outside the gene matches. The CDR3 spans 16 residues. The CDR3 loop reads CASSLAAGQGVYGYTF. As DNA, the CDR3 is TGTGCCAGCAGCTTGGCGGCAGGGCAGGGGGTCTATGGCTACACCTTC. Based on the CDR3 plus reference TRBV5-5 and TRBJ1-2, the full variable domain is DAGVTQSPTHLIKTRGQQVTLRCSPISGHKSVSWYQQVLGQGPQFIFQYYEKEERGRGNFPDRFSARQFPNYSSELNVNALLLGDSALYLCASSLAAGQGVYGYTFGSGTRLTVV.

There are a few counts of this clone. Here the CDR3 reads CAIRREANTDTQYF. For the CDR3, the DNA is TGTGCCATCAGGAGGGAGGCAAACACAGATACGCAGTATTTT. V usage is TRBV10-3 and J usage is TRBJ2-3, with a possible D match to TRBD2 (6 bases). The germline V and J ends were trimmed by 6 bases and 2 bases, with 12 bases remaining between them. Germline-derived CDR1 and CDR2 are ENHRY and SYGVKD. The CDR3 spans 14 residues.